Listed below are T cell receptor beta chains from one sample, sequenced in a study of blood T cells in healthy people across ages. MiXCR was run by TCRdb on the 5' RACE reads, yielding one entry per CDR3 protein. The sample carries hundreds of thousands of distinct CDR3 sequences, 20% to 25% recorded once. Sequencing was carried out using blood. Receptors were obtained from a man aged 65 to 79 in good health. CDR3s include the opening cysteine and the closing phenylalanine or tryptophan. Each record gives: clone size, V gene, J gene, D gene, CDR3 DNA, CDR3 protein. The D gene is left open where the match is weak. Rows give clone size only sometimes, using once, few, many, or a class for an expanded clone.

.,TRBV6-6,TRBJ1-1,.,TGTGCCAGCAGTCAAGGTGAAGCTTTCTTT,CASSQGEAFF
.,TRBV27,TRBJ2-4,TRBD2,TGTGCCAGCAGTTCGGGACTAGCGGGAGTGGCCAAAAACATTCAGTACTTC,CASSSGLAGVAKNIQYF
.,TRBV4-1,TRBJ2-4,.,TGCGCCAGCAGCCAAATTGAAGGGGACATTCAGTACTTC,CASSQIEGDIQYF
.,TRBV12-3/TRBV12-4,TRBJ2-7,.,TGTGCCAGCAGTTTAGTGGACCACGAGCAGTACTTC,CASSLVDHEQYF
few,TRBV25-1,TRBJ1-3,.,TGTGCCAGCAGTGACCGGACGGGAGGAAACACCATATATTTT,CASSDRTGGNTIYF
.,TRBV6-5,TRBJ2-2,.,TGTGCCAGCCGGACAGCCCCCACCGGGGAGCTGTTTTTT,CASRTAPTGELFF
few,TRBV7-8,TRBJ1-1,.,TGTGCCAGCAGCTTACGTGAGTTGAACACTGAAGCTTTCTTT,CASSLRELNTEAFF
.,TRBV27,TRBJ2-7,TRBD1,TGTGCCAGCAGACGATTTCGGACAGGGGGAAGCTACGAGCAGTACTTC,CASRRFRTGGSYEQYF
few,TRBV2,TRBJ2-4,TRBD2,TGTGCCAGCAGGGACGGTCTAGCGGGAGCAAACATTCAGTACTTC,CASRDGLAGANIQYF
few,TRBV14,TRBJ2-7,TRBD2,TGTGCCAGCAGCCAAGGCGATAGCGGGATATACGAGCAGTACTTC,CASSQGDSGIYEQYF
few,TRBV3-1,TRBJ1-1,.,TGTGCCAGCAGACAAGCGGGGGTTGCCACTGAAGCTTTCTTT,CASRQAGVATEAFF
many,TRBV9,TRBJ2-3,.,TGCGCCAGCAGCCCGGACAGCACAGATACGCAGTATTTT,CASSPDSTDTQYF
.,TRBV5-6,TRBJ2-7,TRBD1,TGTGCCAGCAGCTTGATGACAGGGGACTACGAGCAGTACTTC,CASSLMTGDYEQYF
.,TRBV21-1,TRBJ2-1,.,TGTGCCAGCAGCAATTTATGGATTCATGAGCAGTTCTTC,CASSNLWIHEQFF
.,TRBV3-1,TRBJ2-5,TRBD2,TGTGCCAGCAGCAATAGCGGGACCGAGACCCAGTACTTC,CASSNSGTETQYF
.,TRBV6-6,TRBJ1-1,.,TGTGCCAGCAGTTACGGCAGACCTAACACTGAAGCTTTCTTT,CASSYGRPNTEAFF
few,TRBV6-6,TRBJ2-5,.,TGTGCCAGCAGTTACTCGATTGGTCAAGAGACCCAGTACTTC,CASSYSIGQETQYF
.,TRBV7-3,TRBJ2-3,TRBD2,TGTGCCAGCAGCTTAAGCGGGACTATGGCAGATACGCAGTATTTT,CASSLSGTMADTQYF
.,TRBV19,TRBJ2-2,.,TGTGCCAGTACATACGGGGCTCCCGGGGAGCTGTTTTTT,CASTYGAPGELFF
.,TRBV24-1,TRBJ2-2,.,TGTGCCACCAGTGACTTCAAGAGTGTCGGGAGAAACACCGGGGAGCTGTTTTTT,CATSDFKSVGRNTGELFF
few,TRBV7-9,TRBJ2-5,TRBD1,TGTGCCAGCAGCATACAGGGGGCAGGGGAGACCCAGTACTTC,CASSIQGAGETQYF
.,TRBV6-6,TRBJ2-5,.,TGTGCCAGCAGTTACCTGTACCAAGAGACCCAGTACTTC,CASSYLYQETQYF
.,TRBV20-1,TRBJ2-1,TRBD2,TGCAGTGCGTGGGGGACTAGCGGGAGTAATGAGCAGTTCTTC,CSAWGTSGSNEQFF
few,TRBV24-1,TRBJ2-4,.,TGTGCCACCAGTGATCCAGCTTCCAAAAACATTCAGTACTTC,CATSDPASKNIQYF
.,TRBV3-1,TRBJ2-2,.,TGTGCCAGCAGCCAAATTAGCGGGAACACCGGGGAGCTGTTTTTT,CASSQISGNTGELFF
.,TRBV7-2,TRBJ2-7,TRBD2,TGTGCCAGCAGCTTAGTGGTGGGAGGGCCCTGGAACGAGCAGTACTTC,CASSLVVGGPWNEQYF
.,TRBV12-3/TRBV12-4,TRBJ1-2,.,TGTGCCAGCAGTTTACTCAACTATGGCTACACCTTC,CASSLLNYGYTF
few,TRBV4-1,TRBJ2-5,.,TGCGCCAGCAGTTCACATGAGGGCTCAGAGACCCAGTACTTC,CASSSHEGSETQYF
few,TRBV4-3,TRBJ2-1,.,TGCGCCAGCAGCCAAGATTGGCGGAATGAGCAGTTCTTC,CASSQDWRNEQFF
few,TRBV3-1,TRBJ1-2,.,TGTGCCAGCAGCCAGCAGGGGACACTTCCCCCGGGAGGCTACACCTTC,CASSQQGTLPPGGYTF
.,TRBV30,TRBJ2-3,.,TGTGCCTGGAGTATAACGGGGCGAGATACGCAGTATTTT,CAWSITGRDTQYF
few,TRBV6-5,TRBJ2-7,TRBD2,TGTGCCAGCACCACGACTAGCGGTCCCTACGAGCAGTACTTC,CASTTTSGPYEQYF
.,TRBV6-2/TRBV6-3,TRBJ1-2,.,TGTGCCATCTCCGGCCCCGGAAATGGCTACACCTTC,CAISGPGNGYTF
.,TRBV7-3,TRBJ2-1,TRBD2,TGTGCCAGCAGCAATAGCGGGGGGGCGGACAATGAGCAGTTCTTC,CASSNSGGADNEQFF
.,TRBV21-1,TRBJ2-7,.,TGTGCCAGCAAAAACCGAGGGGGGCAGGCTCCAAGCGACGAGCAGTACTTC,CASKNRGGQAPSDEQYF
.,TRBV7-9,TRBJ1-4,.,TGTGCCAGCAGCCCCCCGGGAAGAACTAATGAAAAACTGTTTTTT,CASSPPGRTNEKLFF
.,TRBV9,TRBJ2-5,TRBD2,TGTGCCAGCAGCGGTGGGGGACTAGCGGGACGGCAAGAGACCCAGTACTTC,CASSGGGLAGRQETQYF
few,TRBV6-2/TRBV6-3,TRBJ2-7,TRBD2,TGTGCCAGCAGTTACGCCAAATCAAGCGGGAACTACGAGCAGTACTTC,CASSYAKSSGNYEQYF
few,TRBV12-3/TRBV12-4,TRBJ2-2,TRBD2,TGTGCCAGCAGTTTCGCACTAGCGGGAGGGAACACCGGGGAGCTGTTTTTT,CASSFALAGGNTGELFF
.,TRBV6-2/TRBV6-3,TRBJ2-1,.,TGTGCCAGCAGTTATGGGGGTGGGACCTACAATGAGCAGTTCTTC,CASSYGGGTYNEQFF
few,TRBV12-3/TRBV12-4,TRBJ2-7,.,TGTGCCAGCAGCCCTCGGGGCTTCGAGCAGTACTTC,CASSPRGFEQYF
.,TRBV7-3,TRBJ1-1,.,TGTGCCAGCAGCCCCCACCACGGCACTGAAGCTTTCTTT,CASSPHHGTEAFF